This T cell receptor (beta chain) was sequenced in a study of graft-versus-host responses after intestinal transplantation. Overall study: Every transplant recipient was induced with anti-thymocyte globulin, then maintained on tacrolimus and steroids for 2 to 4 years. Broader study findings: Early after transplant, HvG clones declined as circulating GvH clones peaked.

The CDR3 covers 13 residues. Per the germline V gene, CDR1 is SNHLY and CDR2 is FYNNEI. V was cut by 7 bases and J by 7 bases, with 17 bases left in between. Here immunoSEQ multiplex PCR was the method, and the copy in TCRdb shows in-frame clones only, minus some. The sample holds 100,000 or so clones, roughly 90% seen once. On this clone itself: The antigen is unknown.

The sample here was unstimulated CD4+ T cells sorted from spleen or lymph node cells, taken before transplant. The receptor was derived from a human donor who was the organ donor for an intestinal transplant. The rearrangement links TRBV2 to TRBJ2-7; D is perhaps TRBD1 (6 bases). The CDR3 sequence: CASNKAGTREQYF. DNA for the CDR3: TGTGCCAGCAACAAAGCCGGGACAAGAGAGCAGTACTTC.